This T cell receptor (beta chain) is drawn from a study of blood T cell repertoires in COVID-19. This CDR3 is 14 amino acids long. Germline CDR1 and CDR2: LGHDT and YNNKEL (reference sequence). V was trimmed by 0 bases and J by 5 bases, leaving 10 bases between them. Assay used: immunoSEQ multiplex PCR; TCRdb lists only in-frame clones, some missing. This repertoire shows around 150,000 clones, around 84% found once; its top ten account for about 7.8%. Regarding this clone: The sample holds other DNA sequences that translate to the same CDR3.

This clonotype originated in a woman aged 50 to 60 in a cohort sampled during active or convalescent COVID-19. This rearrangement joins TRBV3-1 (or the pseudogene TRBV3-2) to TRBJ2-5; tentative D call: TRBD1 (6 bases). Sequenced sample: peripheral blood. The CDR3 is CASSQDGQGETQYF. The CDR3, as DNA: TGTGCCAGCAGCCAAGACGGGCAGGGGGAGACCCAGTACTTC.